The source of this T cell receptor (beta chain) is a study of cytomegalovirus exposure and HLA in healthy donors. The CDR3 is made up of 16 amino acids. Germline CDR1 and CDR2: LGHNA and YNFKEQ. V lost 4 bases, J lost 9 bases, and 11 bases stayed unmatched. These donors counted as nominally healthy when sampled, but unrecorded immune exposures were likely. The study ran its PCR with 60 Vbeta and 13 Jbeta primers. Profiling relied on immunoSEQ multiplex PCR, and the TCRdb table lists in-frame clones only, not all of them. The sample lists 150,000 or so clones; roughly 76% were seen once. The sample taken for sequencing was PBMCs. The receptor was derived from a young woman in good health and CMV-seropositive. The chain couples TRBV4-2 to TRBJ2-1; 11 bases match TRBD2. The CDR3 coding sequence is TGTGCCAGCAGCCGACTAGCGGGACCTCAGGTACCTGAGCAGTTCTTC. Its protein product is CASSRLAGPQVPEQFF.